This T cell receptor (beta chain) was sequenced during a study of T cells in Graves' hyperthyroidism and ophthalmopathy. The CDR3 regions of TCR beta were amplified from RNA transcripts. With the HTBI primer set, the TCR CDR3 went through a first round of RT-PCR. One entry per CDR3 protein, called by TCRdb with MiXCR from the multiplex PCR reads. In the table there are about 660,000 distinct CDR3 sequences, just under 45% of which are singletons. Diagnostic decisions used clinical symptoms, serum thyroxine and TRAb, thyroid ultrasound and orbital computed tomography. V gave up 4 bases and J gave up 0 bases; unmatched junction bases: 3. This CDR3 is built from 16 residues. Germline loops: CDR1 ENHRY, CDR2 SYGVKD. Study-level results: A 13 V-J model separated ophthalmopathy from stable hyperthyroidism. Researchers found most expanded thyroid clonotypes above 0.001 in blood as well.

The sample holds many counts of this clonotype. As yet, its antigen is unknown. The chain uses TRBV10-3 and TRBJ1-5, with 10 bases that match TRBD1. Material: peripheral blood or thyroid tissue (not recorded which). The TCR originated in an adult man with Graves' disease, either hyperthyroidism or ophthalmopathy (not recorded which). CDR3 sequence reads: CAISGDRGHSNQPQHF. In DNA, the CDR3 is TGTGCCATCAGTGGGGACAGGGGCCATAGCAATCAGCCCCAGCATTTT.